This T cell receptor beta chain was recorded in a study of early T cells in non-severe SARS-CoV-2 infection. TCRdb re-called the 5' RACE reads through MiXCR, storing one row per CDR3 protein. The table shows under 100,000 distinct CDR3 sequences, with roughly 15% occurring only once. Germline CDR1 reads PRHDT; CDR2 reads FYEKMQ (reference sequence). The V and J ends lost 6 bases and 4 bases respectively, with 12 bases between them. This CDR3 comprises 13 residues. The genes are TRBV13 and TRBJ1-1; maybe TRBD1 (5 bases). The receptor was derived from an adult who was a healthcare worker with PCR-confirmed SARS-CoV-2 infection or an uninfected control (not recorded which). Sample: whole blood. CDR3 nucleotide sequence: TGTGCCAGCAGACGCACAGGCCGCACTGAAGCTTTCTTT. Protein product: CASRRTGRTEAFF.